These T cell receptor beta chains were read from a single sample in a study of blood T cells in healthy people across ages. TCRdb recomputed calls from the 5' RACE reads with MiXCR, one row per CDR3 protein. The profile shows around 1.5 million distinct CDR3 sequences, about 40% of them singletons. The sample comprised blood. The receptor set was obtained from a woman younger than 35 in good health. Each CDR3 is given without its conserved first and last residue.

v_call,j_call,cdr3_aa
TRBV25-1,TRBJ1-2,ASSSGVGTRGYT
TRBV29-1,TRBJ1-1,SAKSGQGATEAF
TRBV29-1,TRBJ2-5,SVRDNKETQY
TRBV2,TRBJ2-5,ASKAGAVRETQY
TRBV5-4,TRBJ2-3,ASSLRTAGSTDTQY
TRBV29-1,TRBJ2-5,SVRAGDYQETQY
TRBV10-3,TRBJ1-2,AISEGKANYGYT
TRBV7-2,TRBJ2-5,ASSFGFGETQY
TRBV27,TRBJ1-1,ASRPNLAVNTEAF
TRBV20-1,TRBJ2-7,SARDSSGSTYEQY
TRBV10-3,TRBJ1-1,AITGRMLDTEAF
TRBV12-3/TRBV12-4,TRBJ2-1,ASMATPAGSEQF
TRBV5-1,TRBJ2-1,ASSAIGTGINNEQF
TRBV10-3,TRBJ1-5,AIRDRDGNQPQH
TRBV11-1,TRBJ2-5,ASSPGATETQY
TRBV11-2,TRBJ2-7,ASSVDTQEEQY
TRBV29-1,TRBJ1-2,SVEDDTFTT
TRBV20-1,TRBJ2-5,SARGPPYGTQY
TRBV6-1,TRBJ1-6,ASREWSSDNSPLH
TRBV29-1,TRBJ1-5,SVQGANQPQH
TRBV12-3/TRBV12-4,TRBJ1-2,ASRPGTGGWGYT
TRBV20-1,TRBJ2-7,SARDQEGASYEQY
TRBV18,TRBJ1-2,ASSLDGPPADYGYT
TRBV28,TRBJ2-5,ASPPPGGVANEQY
TRBV9,TRBJ2-7,ASSVAGGLLYEQY
TRBV20-1,TRBJ1-6,SAPPGNNSPLH
TRBV6-2/TRBV6-3,.,ASSYAPGLACEQY
TRBV4-1,TRBJ1-1,ASNPGVNTEAF
TRBV6-5,TRBJ2-1,ASSYRGLAGDNEQF
TRBV20-1,TRBJ2-7,SASGMVYEQY
TRBV10-2,TRBJ1-1,ASTDTQGIWGNTEAF
TRBV10-3,TRBJ1-3,AISEWGTGSSGNTIY
TRBV2,TRBJ2-1,ASSIQRTARGYYNEQF
TRBV3-1,TRBJ1-4,ASSQENQEKLF
TRBV12-3/TRBV12-4,TRBJ1-1,ASSRTGQINTEAF
TRBV29-1,TRBJ2-1,SVVQGARNEQF
TRBV20-1,TRBJ2-3,SARDAGTAVDKQY
TRBV11-3,TRBJ2-1,VSSPGTEGLNEQF
TRBV20-1,TRBJ2-2,SAPSRGSNTGELF
TRBV30,TRBJ2-1,AWSFSRGEQF
TRBV20-1,.,SARLVGGTETQY
TRBV6-5,TRBJ2-1,ASSYGQENDEQF
TRBV7-9,TRBJ1-2,ASSFGLEGYT
TRBV29-1,TRBJ1-1,SAGAWDNTEAF
TRBV6-5,TRBJ2-7,ATKRGIDEQY
TRBV9,TRBJ1-5,ASSTPGQGFDQPQH
TRBV4-1,TRBJ2-1,ASSQDPLAGEQF
TRBV7-9,TRBJ2-1,ASSLRSSGGVPEQF
TRBV6-2/TRBV6-3,TRBJ2-3,ASTQSGVDFTDTQY
TRBV4-1,TRBJ1-2,ASSRTQGIGDGYT
TRBV11-1,TRBJ1-4,ASRRQTNEKLF
TRBV20-1,TRBJ2-5,SAPQRDRPGTQY
TRBV28,.,ASSRTSGRGDEQY
TRBV5-5,TRBJ1-1,ASSVRAGLTEAF
TRBV2,TRBJ1-1,PGGLNTEAF
TRBV20-1,TRBJ2-3,SARDLAGASTDTQY
TRBV5-1,TRBJ2-4,ASLPGTSSYNEQY
TRBV9,TRBJ1-3,ASSGPGTANSGNTIY
TRBV5-1,TRBJ2-7,ASSLASSAYEQY
TRBV20-1,TRBJ2-3,SASWERGGPDTQY